The clone carrying this TCR beta chain occurred a few times. The antigen remains undetermined. This specimen comes from a study of molecular identifiers for immune sequencing clone quantification. TCRdb re-called the PCR reads with MiXCR, one entry per CDR3 protein. The table records around 480,000 distinct CDR3 sequences, roughly 25% of them present only once. Study conclusions and caveats: Single-cell amounts of spiked Jurkat TCR RNA were reportedly detectable among over 750,000 naive cells. Clones with over 20 RNA copies captured over 98% of effector molecules but under 1% of naive ones.

Sorting was used to obtain naive CD8 T cells (CD8+CD4-CCR7+CD45RA+). The V gene end was trimmed by 6 bases and the J gene end by 6 bases; junction bases not matched to a gene: 15. CDR1 is MGHDK, CDR2 SYGVNS, per germline. The CDR3 is 18 residues long. The chain employs TRBV25-1 and TRBJ2-2, with 11 bases lining up with TRBD2. Sequenced material: naive CD8+ T cells from blood, with Jurkat cell RNA spiked in. This sample's subset: FACS-sorted CD8+CD4-CCR7+CD45RA+ naive T cells. This receptor was identified in a human donor in good health. Some libraries in this study had Jurkat cell RNA spiked in. The CDR3 DNA follows: TGTGCCAGCAGCACACCCCCCCGGGTAGCGGGAGGGCCCGGGGAGCTGTTTTTT. As protein: CASSTPPRVAGGPGELFF.